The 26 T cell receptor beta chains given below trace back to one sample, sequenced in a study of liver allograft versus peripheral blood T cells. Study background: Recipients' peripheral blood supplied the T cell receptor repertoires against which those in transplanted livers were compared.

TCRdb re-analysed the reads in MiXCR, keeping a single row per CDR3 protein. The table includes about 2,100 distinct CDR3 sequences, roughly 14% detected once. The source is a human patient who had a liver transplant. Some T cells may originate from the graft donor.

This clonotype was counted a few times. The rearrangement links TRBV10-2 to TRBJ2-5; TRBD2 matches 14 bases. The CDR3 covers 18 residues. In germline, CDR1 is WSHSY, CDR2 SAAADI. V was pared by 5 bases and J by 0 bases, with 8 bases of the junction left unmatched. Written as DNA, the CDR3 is TGCGCCAGCAGTCCTGGACTAGCGGGGGGTCCCTACCAAGAGACCCAGTACTTC. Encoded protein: CASSPGLAGGPYQETQYF.

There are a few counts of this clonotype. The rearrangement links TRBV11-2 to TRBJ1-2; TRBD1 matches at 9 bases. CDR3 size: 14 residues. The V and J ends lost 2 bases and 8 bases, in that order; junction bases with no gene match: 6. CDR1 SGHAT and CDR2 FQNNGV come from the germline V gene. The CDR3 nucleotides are TGTGCCAGCAGCTTATCCGGGACAGGGCGAGGCTACACCTTC. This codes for CASSLSGTGRGYTF.

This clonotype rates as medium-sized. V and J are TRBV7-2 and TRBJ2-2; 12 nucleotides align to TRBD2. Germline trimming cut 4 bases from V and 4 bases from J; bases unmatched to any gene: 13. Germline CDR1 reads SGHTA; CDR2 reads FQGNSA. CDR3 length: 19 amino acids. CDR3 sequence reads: CASSSWTSGDYGATGELFF. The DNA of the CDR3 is TGTGCCAGCAGCTCTTGGACTAGCGGGGACTACGGCGCCACCGGGGAGCTGTTTTTT.

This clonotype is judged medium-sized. The CDR3 nucleotides read TGTGCCAGCAGTTTCTCGGGACAGGGGAGGCTCGAGCAGTACTTC. It translates to CASSFSGQGRLEQYF. The chain employs TRBV12-3 or TRBV12-4 and TRBJ2-7; the match to TRBD1 covers 10 bases. The CDR3 is 15 residues long. The ends lost 3 bases at V and 6 bases at J; junction bases unmatched: 8.

The CDR3 nucleotides are TGTGCCAGCAGGTCCTTCGGGGGGGGCACAGATACGCAGTATTTT. Residues: CASRSFGGGTDTQYF. This chain joins TRBV12-3 or TRBV12-4 and TRBJ2-3, with TRBD2 identical over 8 bases. V lost 6 bases, J lost 1 base, and 6 bases stayed unmatched. The CDR3 consists of 15 residues.

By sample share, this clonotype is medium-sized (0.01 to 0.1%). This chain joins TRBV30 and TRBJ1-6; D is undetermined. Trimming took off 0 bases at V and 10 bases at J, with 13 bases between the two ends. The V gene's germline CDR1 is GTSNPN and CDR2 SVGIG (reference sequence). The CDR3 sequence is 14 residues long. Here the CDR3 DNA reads TGTGCCTGGAGTGTGAACCCCCAGCCATCACCCCTCCACTTT. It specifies CAWSVNPQPSPLHF.

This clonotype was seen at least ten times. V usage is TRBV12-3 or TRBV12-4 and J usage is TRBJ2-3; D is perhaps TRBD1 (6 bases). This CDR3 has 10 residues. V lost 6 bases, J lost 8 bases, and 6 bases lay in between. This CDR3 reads CASRGGTQYF. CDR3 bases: TGTGCCAGCAGAGGGGGTACGCAGTATTTT.

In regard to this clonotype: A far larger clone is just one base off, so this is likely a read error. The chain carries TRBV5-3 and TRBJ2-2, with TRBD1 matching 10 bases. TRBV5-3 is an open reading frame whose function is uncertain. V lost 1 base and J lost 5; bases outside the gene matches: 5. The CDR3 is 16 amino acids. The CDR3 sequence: CARSLPGQGRTGELFF. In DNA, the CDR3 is TGTGCCAGAAGCTTGCCGGGACAGGGGCGGACCGGGGAGCTGTTTTTT.

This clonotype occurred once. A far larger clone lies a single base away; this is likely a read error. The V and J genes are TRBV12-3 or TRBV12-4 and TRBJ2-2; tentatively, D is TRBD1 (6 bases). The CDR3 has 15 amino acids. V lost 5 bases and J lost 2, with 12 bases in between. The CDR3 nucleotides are TGTGCCAGCAGTCCCCGGGACACCAACACCGGGGAGCTGTTTTTT. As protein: CASSPRDTNTGELFF.

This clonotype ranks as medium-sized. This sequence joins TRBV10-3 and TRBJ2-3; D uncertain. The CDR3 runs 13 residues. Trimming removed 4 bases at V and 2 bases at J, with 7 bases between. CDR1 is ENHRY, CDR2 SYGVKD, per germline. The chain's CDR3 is CAISGSLTDTQYF. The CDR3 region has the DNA TGTGCCATCAGTGGAAGCCTCACAGATACGCAGTATTTT.

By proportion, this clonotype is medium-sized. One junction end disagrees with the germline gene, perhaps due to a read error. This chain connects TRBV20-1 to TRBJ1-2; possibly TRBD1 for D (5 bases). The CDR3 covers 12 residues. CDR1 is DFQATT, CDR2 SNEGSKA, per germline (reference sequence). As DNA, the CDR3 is TGCAGTGCTAGAGAGGGTGGGGGAAGGTGGCTCTTC. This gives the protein CSAREGGGRWLF.

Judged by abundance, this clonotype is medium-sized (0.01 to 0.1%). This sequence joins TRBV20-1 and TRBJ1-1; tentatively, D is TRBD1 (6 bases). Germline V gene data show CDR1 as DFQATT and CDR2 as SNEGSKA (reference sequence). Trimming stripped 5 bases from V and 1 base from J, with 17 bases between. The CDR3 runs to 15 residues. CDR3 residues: CSAGLGGRGNTEAFF. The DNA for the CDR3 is TGCAGTGCTGGACTAGGGGGGAGAGGGAACACTGAAGCTTTCTTT.

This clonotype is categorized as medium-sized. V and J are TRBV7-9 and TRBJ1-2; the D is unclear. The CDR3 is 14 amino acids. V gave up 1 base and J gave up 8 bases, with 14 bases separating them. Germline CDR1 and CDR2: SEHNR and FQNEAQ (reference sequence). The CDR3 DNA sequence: TGTGCCAGCAGCTTAGAGCAGCTCTTAGGGGGCTACACCTTC. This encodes CASSLEQLLGGYTF.

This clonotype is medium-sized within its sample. The CDR3 nucleotides are TGCAGTGCTAGAAAAGACAGGAGGAACACTGAAGCTTTCTTT. It is translated as CSARKDRRNTEAFF. The V and J genes are TRBV20-1 and TRBJ1-1; possible D gene TRBD1, 6 bases. CDR3 length equals 14 residues. Germline-derived CDR1 and CDR2 are DFQATT and SNEGSKA (reference sequence). V was pared by 2 bases and J by 1 base, with 11 bases between.

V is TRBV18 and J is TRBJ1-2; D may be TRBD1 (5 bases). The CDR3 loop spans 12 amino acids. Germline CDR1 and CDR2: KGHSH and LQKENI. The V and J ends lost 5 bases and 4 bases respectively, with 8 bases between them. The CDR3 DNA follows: TGTGCCAGCTCAGGGGACGGCTATGGCTACACCTTC. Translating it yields CASSGDGYGYTF.

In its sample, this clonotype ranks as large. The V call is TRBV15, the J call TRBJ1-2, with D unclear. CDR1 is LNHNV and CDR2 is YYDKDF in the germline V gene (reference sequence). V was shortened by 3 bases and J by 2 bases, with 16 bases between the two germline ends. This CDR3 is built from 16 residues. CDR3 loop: CATSSRRPAENYGYTF. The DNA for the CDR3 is TGTGCCACCAGCAGCCGCCGACCGGCGGAAAACTATGGCTACACCTTC.

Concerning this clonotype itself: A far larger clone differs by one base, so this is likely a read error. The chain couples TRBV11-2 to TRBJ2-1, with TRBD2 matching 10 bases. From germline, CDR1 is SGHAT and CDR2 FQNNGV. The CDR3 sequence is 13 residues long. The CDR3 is CASSLGLANERFF. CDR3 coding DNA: TGTGCCAGCAGCTTGGGACTAGCGAATGAGCGGTTCTTC. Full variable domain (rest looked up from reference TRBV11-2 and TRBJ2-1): EAGVAQSPRYKIIEKRQSVAFWCNPISGHATLYWYQQILGQGPKLLIQFQNNGVVDDSQLPKDRFSAERLKGVDSTLKIQPAKLEDSAVYLCASSLGLANERFFGPGTRLTVL.

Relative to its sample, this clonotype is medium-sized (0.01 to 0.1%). The DNA of the CDR3 is TGTGCCAGCAGTTTATCCAGGGTCAGCTATGGCTACACCTTC. Amino acid sequence: CASSLSRVSYGYTF. V is TRBV12-3 or TRBV12-4 and J is TRBJ1-2; D might be TRBD1 (5 bases). V lost 2 bases to trimming and J lost 4 bases, with 11 bases between them. CDR3 length: 14 amino acids.

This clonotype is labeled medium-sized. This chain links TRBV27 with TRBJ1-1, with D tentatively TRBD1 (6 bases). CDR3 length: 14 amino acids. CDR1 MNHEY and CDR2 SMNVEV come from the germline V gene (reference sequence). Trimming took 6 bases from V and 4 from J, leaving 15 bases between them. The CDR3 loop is CASSRTPRGTEAFF. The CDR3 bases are TGTGCCAGCAGCCGGACGCCCAGGGGCACTGAAGCTTTCTTT.

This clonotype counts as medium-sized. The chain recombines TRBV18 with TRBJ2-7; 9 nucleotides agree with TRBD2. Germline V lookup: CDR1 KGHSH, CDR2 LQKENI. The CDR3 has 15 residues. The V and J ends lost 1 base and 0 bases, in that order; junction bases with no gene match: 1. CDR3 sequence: CASSPRGGASYEQYF. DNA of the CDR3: TGTGCCAGCTCACCACGCGGGGGGGCCTCCTACGAGCAGTACTTC. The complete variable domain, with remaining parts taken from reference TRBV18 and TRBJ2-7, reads NAGVMQNPRHLVRRRGQEARLRCSPMKGHSHVYWYRQLPEEGLKFMVYLQKENIIDESGMPKERFSAEFPKEGPSILRIQQVVRGDSAAYFCASSPRGGASYEQYFGPGTRLTVT.

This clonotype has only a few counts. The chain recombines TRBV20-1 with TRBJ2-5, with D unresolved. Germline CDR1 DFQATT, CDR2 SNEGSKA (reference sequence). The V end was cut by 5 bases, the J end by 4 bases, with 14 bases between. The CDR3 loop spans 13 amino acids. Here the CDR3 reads CSALGLTLETQYF. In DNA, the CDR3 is TGCAGTGCTCTGGGCCTTACCCTAGAGACCCAGTACTTC.

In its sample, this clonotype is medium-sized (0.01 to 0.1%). The CDR3 protein is CSARTTAARNSYNEQFF. CDR3 sequence (DNA): TGCAGTGCTAGAACGACAGCGGCTAGGAACTCCTACAATGAGCAGTTCTTC. The V call is TRBV20-1, the J call TRBJ2-1; D may be TRBD1 or TRBD2 (5 bases each). The V end lost 2 bases, the J end lost 0 bases, and 17 bases lay between the germline ends. The CDR3 sequence is 17 residues long. Germline CDR1 is DFQATT and CDR2 is SNEGSKA (reference sequence).

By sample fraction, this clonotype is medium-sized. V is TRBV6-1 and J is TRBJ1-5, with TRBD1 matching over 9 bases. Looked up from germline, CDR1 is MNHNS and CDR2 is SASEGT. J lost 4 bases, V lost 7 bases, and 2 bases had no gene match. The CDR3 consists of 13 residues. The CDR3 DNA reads TGTGCCAGCAACAGGGGGCAGAATCAGCCCCAGCATTTT. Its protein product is CASNRGQNQPQHF.

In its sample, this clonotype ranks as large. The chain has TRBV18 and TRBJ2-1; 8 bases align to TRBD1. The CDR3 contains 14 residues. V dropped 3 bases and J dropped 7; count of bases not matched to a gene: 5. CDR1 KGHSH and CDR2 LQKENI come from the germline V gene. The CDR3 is CASSPGQGPNEQFF. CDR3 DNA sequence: TGTGCCAGCTCACCCGGACAGGGCCCTAATGAGCAGTTCTTC.

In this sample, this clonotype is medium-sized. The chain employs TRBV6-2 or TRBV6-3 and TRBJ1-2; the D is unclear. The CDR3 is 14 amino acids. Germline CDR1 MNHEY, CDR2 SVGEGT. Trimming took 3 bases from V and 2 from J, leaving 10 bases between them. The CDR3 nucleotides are TGTGCCAGCAGTTATTCCACGGACAACTATGGCTACACCTTC. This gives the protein CASSYSTDNYGYTF.

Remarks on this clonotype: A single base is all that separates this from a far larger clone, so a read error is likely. The CDR3 coding sequence is TGTGCCAGCAGTTCCCCAGGGGGCAATAATTCATCCCTCCACTTT. Protein product: CASSSPGGNNSSLHF. The rearrangement links TRBV6-5 to TRBJ1-6, with TRBD1 matching over 8 bases. From germline, CDR1 is MNHEY and CDR2 SVGAGI. The CDR3 contains 15 residues.